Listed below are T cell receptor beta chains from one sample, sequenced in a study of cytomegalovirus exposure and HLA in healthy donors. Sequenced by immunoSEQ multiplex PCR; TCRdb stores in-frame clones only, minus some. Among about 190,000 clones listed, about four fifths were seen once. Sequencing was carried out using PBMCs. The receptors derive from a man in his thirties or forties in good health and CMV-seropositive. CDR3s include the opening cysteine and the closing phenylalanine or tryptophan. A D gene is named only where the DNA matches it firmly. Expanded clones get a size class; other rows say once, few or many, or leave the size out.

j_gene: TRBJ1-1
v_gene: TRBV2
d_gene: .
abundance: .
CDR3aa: CASSSGMGTEAFF
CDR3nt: TGTGCCAGCAGTTCAGGGATGGGGACTGAAGCTTTCTTT

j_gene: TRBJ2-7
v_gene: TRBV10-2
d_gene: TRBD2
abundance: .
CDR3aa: CASRSGGQDEQYF
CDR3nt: TGCGCCAGCAGGAGCGGGGGCCAGGACGAGCAGTACTTC

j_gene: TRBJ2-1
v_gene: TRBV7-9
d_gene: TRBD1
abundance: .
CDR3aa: CSSSLTQGSTYNEQFF
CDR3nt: TGTTCCAGCAGCTTAACACAGGGGTCCACCTACAATGAGCAGTTCTTC

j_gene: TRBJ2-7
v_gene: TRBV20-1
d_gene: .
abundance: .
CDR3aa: CSAGSYEQYF
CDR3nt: TGCAGTGCCGGTTCCTACGAGCAGTACTTC

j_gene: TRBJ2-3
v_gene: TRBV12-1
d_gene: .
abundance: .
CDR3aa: CAINHGADTQYF
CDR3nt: TGTGCCATCAACCACGGTGCGGATACGCAGTATTTT

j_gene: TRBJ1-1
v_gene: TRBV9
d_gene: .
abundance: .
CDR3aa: CASSALNTEAFF
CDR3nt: TGTGCCAGCAGCGCCCTTAACACTGAAGCTTTCTTT

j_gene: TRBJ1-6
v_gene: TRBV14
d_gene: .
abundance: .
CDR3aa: CASSRQGVITYNSPLHF
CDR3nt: TGTGCCAGCAGCAGGCAGGGCGTGATCACCTATAATTCACCCCTCCACTTT

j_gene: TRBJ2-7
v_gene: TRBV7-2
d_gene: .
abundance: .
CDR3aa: CASIKERSSYEQYF
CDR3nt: TGTGCCAGCATCAAGGAGCGGAGCTCCTACGAGCAGTACTTC

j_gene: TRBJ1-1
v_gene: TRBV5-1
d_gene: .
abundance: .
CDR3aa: CASSTSQTPPEAFF
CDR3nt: TGCGCCAGCAGCACCTCCCAGACACCACCTGAAGCTTTCTTT

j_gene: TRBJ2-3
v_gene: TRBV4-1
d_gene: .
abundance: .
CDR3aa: CASSQGSGKGGDTQYF
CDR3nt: TGCGCCAGCAGCCAAGGTAGCGGAAAGGGTGGGGATACGCAGTATTTT

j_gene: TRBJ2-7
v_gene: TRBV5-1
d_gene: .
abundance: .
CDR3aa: CASSRYGDEQYF
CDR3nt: TGCGCCAGCAGCCGTTACGGGGACGAGCAGTACTTC

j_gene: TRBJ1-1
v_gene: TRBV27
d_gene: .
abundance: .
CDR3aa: CATRQGRDTEAFF
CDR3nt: TGTGCCACCCGCCAGGGGCGAGACACTGAAGCTTTCTTT

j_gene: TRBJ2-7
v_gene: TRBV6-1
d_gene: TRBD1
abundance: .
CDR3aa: CASSDYRGASYEQYF
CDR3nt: TGTGCCAGCAGTGACTACAGGGGGGCGAGCTACGAGCAGTACTTC

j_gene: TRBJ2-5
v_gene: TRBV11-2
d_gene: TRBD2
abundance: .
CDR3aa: CASSSGLAGAETQYF
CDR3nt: TGTGCCAGCAGCTCGGGACTAGCGGGAGCTGAGACCCAGTACTTC

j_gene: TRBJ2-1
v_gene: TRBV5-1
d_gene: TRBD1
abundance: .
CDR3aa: CASSSRQGIYNEQFF
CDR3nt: TGCGCCAGCAGCTCACGACAGGGGATCTACAATGAGCAGTTCTTC

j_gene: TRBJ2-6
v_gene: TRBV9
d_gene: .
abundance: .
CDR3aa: CASSEWSTPAGANVLTF
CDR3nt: TGTGCCAGCAGCGAGTGGAGTACCCCTGCCGGGGCCAACGTCCTGACTTTC

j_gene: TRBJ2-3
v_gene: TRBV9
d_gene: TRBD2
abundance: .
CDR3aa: CASSVTSGTTDTQYF
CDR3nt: TGTGCCAGCAGCGTAACTAGCGGGACCACAGATACGCAGTATTTT

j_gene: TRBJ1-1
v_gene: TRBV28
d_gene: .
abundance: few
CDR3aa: CASSPDSLNTEAFF
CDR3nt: TGTGCCAGCAGTCCGGACAGCCTGAACACTGAAGCTTTCTTT

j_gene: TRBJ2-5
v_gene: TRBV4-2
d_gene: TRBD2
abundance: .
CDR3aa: CASEGGEGTQYF
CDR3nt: TGTGCCAGCGAGGGTGGGGAGGGGACCCAGTACTTC

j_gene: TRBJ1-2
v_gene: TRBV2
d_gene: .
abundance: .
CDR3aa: CASSEGGNYYGYTF
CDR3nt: TGTGCCAGCAGTGAAGGAGGTAATTACTATGGCTACACCTTC

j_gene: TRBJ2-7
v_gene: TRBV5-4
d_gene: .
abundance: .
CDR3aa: CASSPDRHYEQYF
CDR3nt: TGTGCCAGCAGCCCGGACAGACACTACGAGCAGTACTTC

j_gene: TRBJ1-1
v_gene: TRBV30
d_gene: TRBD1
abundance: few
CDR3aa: CAKSDQGGTEAFF
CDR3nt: TGTGCCAAAAGTGACCAGGGGGGCACTGAAGCTTTCTTT

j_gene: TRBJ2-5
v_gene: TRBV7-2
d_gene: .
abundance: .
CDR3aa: CASSLAVGGGKTQYF
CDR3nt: TGTGCCAGCAGCTTGGCCGTAGGGGGTGGGAAGACCCAGTACTTC

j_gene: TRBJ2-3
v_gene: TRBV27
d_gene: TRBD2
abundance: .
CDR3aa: CASSFLTSGDTQYF
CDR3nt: TGTGCCAGCAGTTTTCTGACTAGCGGGGATACGCAGTATTTT

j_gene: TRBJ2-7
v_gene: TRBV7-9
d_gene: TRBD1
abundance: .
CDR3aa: CASSFKGATSYEQYF
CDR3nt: TGTGCCAGCAGCTTTAAGGGGGCCACCTCCTACGAGCAGTACTTC

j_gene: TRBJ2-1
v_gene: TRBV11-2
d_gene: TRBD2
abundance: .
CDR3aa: CASNPSGSEQFF
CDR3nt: TGTGCCAGCAACCCTAGCGGGAGTGAGCAGTTCTTC

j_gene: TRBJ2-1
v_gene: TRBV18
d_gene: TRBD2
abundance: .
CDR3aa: CASSPLGLAGNNEQFF
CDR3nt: TGTGCCAGCTCACCTCTCGGACTAGCGGGAAACAATGAGCAGTTCTTC

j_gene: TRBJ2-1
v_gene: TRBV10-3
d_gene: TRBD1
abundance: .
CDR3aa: CAIRSGTVYNEQFF
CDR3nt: TGTGCCATCAGGAGTGGGACAGTCTACAATGAGCAGTTCTTC

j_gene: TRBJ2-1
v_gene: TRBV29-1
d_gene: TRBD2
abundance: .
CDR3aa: CSGERLAGGYNEQFF
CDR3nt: TGCAGCGGTGAACGTCTAGCGGGGGGATACAATGAGCAGTTCTTC

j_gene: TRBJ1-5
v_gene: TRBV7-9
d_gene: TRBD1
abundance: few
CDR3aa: CASSSGTGTNQPQHF
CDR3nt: TGTGCCAGCAGCTCCGGGACAGGGACCAATCAGCCCCAGCATTTT

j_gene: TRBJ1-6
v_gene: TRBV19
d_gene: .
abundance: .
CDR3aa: CASTPGGYRDSPLHF
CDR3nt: TGTGCCAGTACTCCCGGTGGGTACAGAGATTCACCCCTCCACTTT

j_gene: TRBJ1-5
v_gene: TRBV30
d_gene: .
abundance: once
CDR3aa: CAWSSQDGQPQHF
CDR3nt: TGTGCCTGGAGTTCACAGGATGGTCAGCCCCAGCATTTT

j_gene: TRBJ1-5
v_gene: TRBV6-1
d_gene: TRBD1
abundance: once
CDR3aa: CASRETGGGQPQHF
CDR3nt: TGTGCCAGCAGGGAAACAGGGGGCGGTCAGCCCCAGCATTTT

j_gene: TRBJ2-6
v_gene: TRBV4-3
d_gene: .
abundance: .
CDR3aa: CASSQAPAGGSGANVLTF
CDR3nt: TGCGCCAGCAGCCAGGCCCCCGCGGGTGGCTCTGGGGCCAACGTCCTGACTTTC

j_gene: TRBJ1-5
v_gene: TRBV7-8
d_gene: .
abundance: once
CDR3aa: CASSLDIGRGNQPQHF
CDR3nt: TGTGCCAGCAGCTTAGATATAGGGCGAGGGAATCAGCCCCAGCATTTT

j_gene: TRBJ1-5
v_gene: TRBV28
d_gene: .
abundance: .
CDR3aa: CASSLSVLKNQPQHF
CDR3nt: TGTGCCAGCAGTTTGAGTGTGTTGAAGAATCAGCCCCAGCATTTT

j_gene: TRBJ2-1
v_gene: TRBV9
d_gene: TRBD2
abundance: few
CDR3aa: CASSPETSGGFSSYNEQFF
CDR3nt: TGTGCCAGCAGCCCAGAGACTAGCGGGGGCTTCAGCTCCTACAATGAGCAGTTCTTC

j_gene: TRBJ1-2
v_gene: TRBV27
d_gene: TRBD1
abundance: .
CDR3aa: CASSLGTDYGYTF
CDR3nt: TGTGCCAGCAGTTTAGGGACAGACTATGGCTACACCTTC

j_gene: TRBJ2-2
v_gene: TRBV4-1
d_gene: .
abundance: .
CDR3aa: CASSQGGAPTGELFF
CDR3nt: TGCGCCAGCAGCCAGGGGGGGGCCCCCACCGGGGAGCTGTTTTTT

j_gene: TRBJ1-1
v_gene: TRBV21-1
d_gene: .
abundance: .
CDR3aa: CASSTPRRQGDTEAFF
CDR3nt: TGTGCCAGCAGCACCCCAAGGCGACAGGGGGACACTGAAGCTTTCTTT

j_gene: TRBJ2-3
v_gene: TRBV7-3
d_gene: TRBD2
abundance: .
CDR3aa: CASSLRGGVTDTQYF
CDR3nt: TGTGCCAGCAGCTTACGCGGGGGGGTCACAGATACGCAGTATTTT

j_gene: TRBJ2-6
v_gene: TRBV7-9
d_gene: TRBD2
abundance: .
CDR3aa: CASSLGRAGAWANVLTF
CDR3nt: TGTGCCAGCAGCTTAGGCAGGGCGGGAGCCTGGGCCAACGTCCTGACTTTC

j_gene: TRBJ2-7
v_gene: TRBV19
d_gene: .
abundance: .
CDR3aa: CASSRQGLYEQYF
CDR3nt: TGTGCCAGTAGTAGGCAGGGCCTATACGAGCAGTACTTC

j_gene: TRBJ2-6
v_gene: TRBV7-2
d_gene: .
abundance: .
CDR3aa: CASSLETGSGANVLTF
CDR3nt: TGTGCCAGCAGCTTAGAAACGGGCTCTGGGGCCAACGTCCTGACTTTC

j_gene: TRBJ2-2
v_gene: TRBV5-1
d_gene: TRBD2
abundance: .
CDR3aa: CATREGLAGRGTGELFF
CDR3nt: TGCGCCACCCGGGAGGGGCTAGCGGGAAGAGGTACCGGGGAGCTGTTTTTT